This record concerns one TCR beta chain sequence. Its matching antigen is unknown. The sample is drawn from a study of cytomegalovirus exposure and HLA in healthy donors. At the level of the study: Most genotyped donors, around 86% of about 360, had Caucasian-associated genetic ancestry. Whole-study results and caveats: A later analysis showed TCR association rates differing by HLA locus, peaking at DRB1 and lowest at HLA-C. In a later analysis, V- and J-gene trimming of beta chains associated with a DCLRE1C missense variant, replicated independently.

Every donor was a healthy person donating bone marrow. Germline assignment: CDR1 SGHDT and CDR2 YYEEEE. This CDR3 has 14 residues. Trimming took 0 bases from V and 4 from J, leaving 9 bases between them. PCR used 60 Vbeta primers and 13 Jbeta primers. Repertoires were generated with immunoSEQ multiplex PCR, while TCRdb's copy carries only in-frame clones and drops some. Found here are more than 55,000 clones, around 83% of them singletons; the top ten hold roughly 1.5%. This TCR came from a human donor in good health. The chain recombines TRBV5-6 with TRBJ2-3; weak D call: TRBD1 (6 bases). Sequencing was carried out using PBMCs. The CDR3 reads CASSLVAGADTQYF. The CDR3 DNA follows: TGTGCCAGCAGCTTGGTAGCAGGGGCAGATACGCAGTATTTT.